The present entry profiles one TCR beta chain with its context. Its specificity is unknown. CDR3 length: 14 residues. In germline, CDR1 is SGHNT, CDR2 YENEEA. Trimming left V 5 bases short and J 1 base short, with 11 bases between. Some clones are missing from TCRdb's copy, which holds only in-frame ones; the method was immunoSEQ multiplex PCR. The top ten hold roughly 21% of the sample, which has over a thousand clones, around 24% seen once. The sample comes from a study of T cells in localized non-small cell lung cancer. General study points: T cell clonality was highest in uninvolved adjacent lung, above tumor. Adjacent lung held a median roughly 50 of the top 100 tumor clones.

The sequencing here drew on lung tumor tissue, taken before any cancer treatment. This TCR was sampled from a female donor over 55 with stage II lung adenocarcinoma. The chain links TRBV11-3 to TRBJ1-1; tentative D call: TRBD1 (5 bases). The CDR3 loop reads CASSQRGANTEAFF. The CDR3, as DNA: TGTGCCAGCAGCCAGAGAGGGGCGAACACTGAAGCTTTCTTT.